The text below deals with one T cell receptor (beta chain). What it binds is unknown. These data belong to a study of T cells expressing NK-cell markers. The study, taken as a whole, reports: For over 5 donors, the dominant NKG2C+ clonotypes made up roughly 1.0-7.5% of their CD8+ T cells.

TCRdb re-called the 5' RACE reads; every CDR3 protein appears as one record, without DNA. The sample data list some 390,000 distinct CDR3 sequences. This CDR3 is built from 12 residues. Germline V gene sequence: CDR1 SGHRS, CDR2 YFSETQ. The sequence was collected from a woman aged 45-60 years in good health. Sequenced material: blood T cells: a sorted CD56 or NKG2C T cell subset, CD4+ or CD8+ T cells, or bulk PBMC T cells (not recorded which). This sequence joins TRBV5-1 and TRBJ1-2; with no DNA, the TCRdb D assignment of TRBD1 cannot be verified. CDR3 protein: CASRRQNYGYTF.